This T cell receptor beta chain was captured in a study of blood T cell repertoires in COVID-19. The CDR3 is 16 amino acids. V was clipped by 3 bases and J by 4 bases; unmatched bases: 8. Germline lookup yields CDR1 LNHNV and CDR2 YYDKDF (reference sequence). Source study methods: Amplifying reference gene primers gave estimates of nucleated cell counts. Assay: immunoSEQ multiplex PCR; the TCRdb copy retains only in-frame clones and omits some. For V, J and clone size, that table is used; D and trimming come from the DNA. Of roughly 420,000 clones in the sample, roughly 90% were seen once. The chain couples TRBV15 to TRBJ1-4; TRBD1 aligns across 7 bases. This TCR was recovered from a woman aged 25 to 39 with acute COVID-19. Sequencing was done on a sample of PBMCs or T cells enriched from blood (not recorded which). The chain's CDR3 is CATSSDRAGGNEKLFF. CDR3 nucleotides: TGTGCCACCAGCAGCGACAGGGCCGGGGGTAATGAAAAACTGTTTTTT. Drawing the rest from reference TRBV15 and TRBJ1-4, the complete variable domain is DAMVIQNPRYQVTQFGKPVTLSCSQTLNHNVMYWYQQKSSQAPKLLFHYYDKDFNNEADTPDNFQSRRPNTSFCFLDIRSPGLGDTAMYLCATSSDRAGGNEKLFFGSGTQLSVL.